The subject of this entry is one T cell receptor (beta chain). The antigen remains unidentified. The data were obtained in a study of cytomegalovirus exposure and HLA in healthy donors. Study information: Within the Caucasian-associated ancestry cluster were approximately 77% of the 398 genotyped donors.

CDR1 SGHTA and CDR2 FQGNSA come from the germline V gene. The CDR3 length is 15 residues. J gave up 7 bases and V 5 bases, and 6 bases lay outside the gene matches. In the PCR, 60 Vbeta and 13 Jbeta primers were used. Generated by immunoSEQ multiplex PCR, the TCRdb table keeps only in-frame clones and is missing some. The sample carries over 130,000 clones, 60% to 80% recorded once. Overall study findings and caveats: With high specificity and sensitivity, the classifier reportedly diagnosed cytomegalovirus status. Rare sequences made up most TCRs, while some public TCRs were found in many donors.

The chain has TRBV7-2 and TRBJ1-6, with TRBD1 identical over 9 bases. The sequenced sample consisted of PBMCs. The sequence was obtained from a woman younger than 45 in good health and CMV-seronegative. The CDR3 loop is CASSPRTGDNSPLHF. In DNA, the CDR3 is TGTGCCAGCAGCCCTAGGACAGGGGACAATTCACCCCTCCACTTT.